This T cell receptor beta chain stems from a study of T cell responses to AZD1222 COVID-19 vaccine. This CDR3 is built from 17 residues. J gave up 4 bases and V 4 bases, and 13 bases lay outside the gene matches. Germline V lookup: CDR1 LGHDT, CDR2 YNNKEL (reference sequence). Notes on the study in general: With two AZD1222 doses given, Spike-specific TCR breadth and depth both rose. The study found vaccine-associated CD4 TCRs spanning spike, dominant at 160-218 and 743-854. Unmutated regions of variants are reportedly targeted by nearly half of spike-specific TCRs.

Libraries were prepared by immunoSEQ multiplex PCR; TCRdb keeps only in-frame clonotypes and omits some of them. The sample yields 140,000 to 150,000 clones, approximately 94% seen once. As regards this clone: What it binds is unknown.

This TCR derives from an adult in good health. The gene calls are TRBV3-1 (or the pseudogene TRBV3-2) and TRBJ2-7; 10 bases are shared with TRBD1. Sample: peripheral blood, taken on day 0 of AZD1222 vaccination. CDR3 nucleotides: TGTGCCAGCAGCCGTCTCCCGGGACAGGGGACGGGGTACGAGCAGTACTTC. Protein sequence: CASSRLPGQGTGYEQYF.